This T cell receptor beta chain was captured by sequencing in a study of shared clonotypes between healthy human individuals. Measured with immunoSEQ multiplex PCR; TCRdb has only the in-frame clones, and not every one. Of 110,000 or so clones listed, approximately 70% are singletons. Germline V lookup: CDR1 SGDLS, CDR2 YYNGEE. With 4 bases clipped from V and 5 bases from J, the junction kept 4 bases outside the gene matches. The CDR3 runs 13 residues. CD8 memory merged CD45RO+ with CCR7-negative CD45RA+ TemRA cells. This receptor was taken from a woman aged 25 to 39 in good health. Source material: memory CD8+ T cells sorted from blood. Subset described: CD45RO+ cells pooled with CCR7-negative TemRA cells. The rearrangement uses TRBV9 and TRBJ2-5, with 8 bases matching TRBD2. The CDR3 DNA reads as TGTGCCAGCAGCACCGGGACTAGTGAGACCCAGTACTTC. It yields the protein CASSTGTSETQYF.